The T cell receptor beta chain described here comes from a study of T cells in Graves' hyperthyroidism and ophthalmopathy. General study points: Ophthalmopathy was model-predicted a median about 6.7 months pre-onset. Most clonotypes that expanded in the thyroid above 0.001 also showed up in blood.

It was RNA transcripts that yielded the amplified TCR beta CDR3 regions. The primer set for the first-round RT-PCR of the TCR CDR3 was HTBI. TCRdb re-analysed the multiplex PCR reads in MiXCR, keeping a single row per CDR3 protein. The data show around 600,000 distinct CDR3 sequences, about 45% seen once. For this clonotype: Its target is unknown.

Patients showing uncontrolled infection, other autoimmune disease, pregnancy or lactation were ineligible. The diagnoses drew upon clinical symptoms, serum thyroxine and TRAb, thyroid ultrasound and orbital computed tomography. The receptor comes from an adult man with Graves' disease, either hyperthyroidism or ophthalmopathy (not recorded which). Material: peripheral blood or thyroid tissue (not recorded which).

The CDR3: CASSDAGEATDTQYF. In DNA form, the CDR3 reads TGTGCCAGCAGTGACGCGGGCGAGGCCACAGATACGCAGTATTTT. The genes are TRBV6-4 and TRBJ2-3, with a possible D match to TRBD2 (5 bases). The CDR3 runs to 15 residues. Germline V gene sequence: CDR1 MRHNA, CDR2 SNTAGT. V was clipped by 2 bases and J by 2 bases, with 11 bases between them.